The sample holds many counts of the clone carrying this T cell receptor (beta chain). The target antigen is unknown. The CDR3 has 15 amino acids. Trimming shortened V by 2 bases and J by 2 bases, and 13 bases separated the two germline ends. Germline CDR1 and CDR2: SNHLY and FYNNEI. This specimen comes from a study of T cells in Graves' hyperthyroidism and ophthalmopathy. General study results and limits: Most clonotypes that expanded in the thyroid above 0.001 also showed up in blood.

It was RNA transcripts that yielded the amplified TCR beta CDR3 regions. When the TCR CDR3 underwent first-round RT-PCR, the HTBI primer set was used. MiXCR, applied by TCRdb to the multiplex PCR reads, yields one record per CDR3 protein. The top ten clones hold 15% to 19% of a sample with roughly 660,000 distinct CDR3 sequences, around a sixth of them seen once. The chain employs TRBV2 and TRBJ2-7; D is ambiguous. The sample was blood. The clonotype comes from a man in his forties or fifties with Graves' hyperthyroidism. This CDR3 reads CASSEIPKEPYEQYF. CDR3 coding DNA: TGTGCCAGCAGTGAAATCCCCAAAGAACCCTACGAGCAGTACTTC. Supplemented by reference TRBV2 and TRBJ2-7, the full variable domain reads EPEVTQTPSHQVTQMGQEVILRCVPISNHLYFYWYRQILGQKVEFLVSFYNNEISEKSEIFDDQFSVERPDGSNFTLKIRSTKLEDSAMYFCASSEIPKEPYEQYFGPGTRLTVT.